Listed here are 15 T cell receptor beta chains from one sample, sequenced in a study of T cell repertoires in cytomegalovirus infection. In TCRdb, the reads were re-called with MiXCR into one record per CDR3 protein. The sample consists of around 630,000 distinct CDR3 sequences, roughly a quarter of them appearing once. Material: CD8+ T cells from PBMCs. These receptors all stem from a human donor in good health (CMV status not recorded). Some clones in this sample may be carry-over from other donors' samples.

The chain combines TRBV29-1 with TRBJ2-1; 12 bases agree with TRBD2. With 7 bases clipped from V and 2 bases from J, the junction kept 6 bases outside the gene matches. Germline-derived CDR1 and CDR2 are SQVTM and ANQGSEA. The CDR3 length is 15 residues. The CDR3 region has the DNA TGCAGCGCTCCAAGGACTAGCGGGGCCTACAATGAGCAGTTCTTC. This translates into CSAPRTSGAYNEQFF.

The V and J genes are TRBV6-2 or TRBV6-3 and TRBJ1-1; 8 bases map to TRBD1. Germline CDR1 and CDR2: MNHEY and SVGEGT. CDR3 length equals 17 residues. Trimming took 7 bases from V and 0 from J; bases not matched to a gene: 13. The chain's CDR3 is CASNEDRGFQMNTEAFF. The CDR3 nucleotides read TGTGCCAGCAACGAAGACAGGGGTTTCCAAATGAACACTGAAGCTTTCTTT.

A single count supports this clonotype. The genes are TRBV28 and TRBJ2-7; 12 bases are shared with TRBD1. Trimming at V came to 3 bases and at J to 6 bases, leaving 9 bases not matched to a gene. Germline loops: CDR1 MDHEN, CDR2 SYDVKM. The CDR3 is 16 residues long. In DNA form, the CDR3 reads TGTGCCAGCAGTTTCACACCGGGACAGGGGGCTACCGAGCAGTACGTC. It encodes CASSFTPGQGATEQYV.

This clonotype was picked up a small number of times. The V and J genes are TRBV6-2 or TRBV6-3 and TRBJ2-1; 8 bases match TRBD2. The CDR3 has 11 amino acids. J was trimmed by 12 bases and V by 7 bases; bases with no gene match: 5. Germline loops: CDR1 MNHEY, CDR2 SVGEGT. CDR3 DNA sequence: TGTGCCAGCAAGATAGGGACTAGGCAGTTCTTC. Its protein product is CASKIGTRQFF.

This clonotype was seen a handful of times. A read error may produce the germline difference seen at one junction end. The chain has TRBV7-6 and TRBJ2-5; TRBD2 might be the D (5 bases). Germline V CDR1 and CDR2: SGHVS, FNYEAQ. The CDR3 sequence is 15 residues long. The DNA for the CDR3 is TGTGCTAGCAGCCTCGGGGTAGTTTTACCGGAGACCCAGTACTTC. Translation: CASSLGVVLPETQYF.

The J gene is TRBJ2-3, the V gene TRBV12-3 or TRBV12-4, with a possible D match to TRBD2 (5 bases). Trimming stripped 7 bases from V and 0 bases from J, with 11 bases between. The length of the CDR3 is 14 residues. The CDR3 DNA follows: TGTGCCAGCACACGGGGAGTTAGCACAGATACGCAGTATTTT. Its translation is CASTRGVSTDTQYF.

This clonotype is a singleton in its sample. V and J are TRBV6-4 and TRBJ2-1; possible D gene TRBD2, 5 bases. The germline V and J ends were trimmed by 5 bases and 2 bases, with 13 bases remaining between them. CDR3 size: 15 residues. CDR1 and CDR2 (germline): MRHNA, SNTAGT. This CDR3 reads CASSYRTLPYNEQFF. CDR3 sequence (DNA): TGTGCCAGCAGTTATAGGACTCTTCCCTACAATGAGCAGTTCTTC.

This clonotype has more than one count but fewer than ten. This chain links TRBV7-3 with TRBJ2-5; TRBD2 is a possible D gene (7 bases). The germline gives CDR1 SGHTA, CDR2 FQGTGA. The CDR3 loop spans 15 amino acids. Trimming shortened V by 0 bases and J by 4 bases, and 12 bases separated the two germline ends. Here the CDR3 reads CASSLTRGARETQYF. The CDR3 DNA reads TGTGCCAGCAGCTTAACCCGGGGGGCGCGAGAGACCCAGTACTTC. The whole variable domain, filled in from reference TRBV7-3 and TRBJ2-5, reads GAGVSQTPSNKVTEKGKYVELRCDPISGHTALYWYRQSLGQGPEFLIYFQGTGAADDSGLPNDRFFAVRPEGSVSTLKIQRTERGDSAVYLCASSLTRGARETQYFGPGTRLLVL.

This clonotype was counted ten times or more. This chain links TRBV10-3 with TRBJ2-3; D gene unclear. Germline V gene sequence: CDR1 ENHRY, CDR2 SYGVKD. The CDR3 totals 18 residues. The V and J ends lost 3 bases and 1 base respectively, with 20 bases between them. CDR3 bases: TGTGCCATCAGTGAATCCCGGAATGACGCCCAGGGCACAGATACGCAGTATTTT. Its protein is CAISESRNDAQGTDTQYF.

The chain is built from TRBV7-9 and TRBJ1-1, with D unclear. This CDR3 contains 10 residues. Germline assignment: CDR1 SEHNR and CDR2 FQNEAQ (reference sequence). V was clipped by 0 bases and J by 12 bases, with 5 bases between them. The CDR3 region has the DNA TGTGCCAGCAGCTTAGCGGAAACTTTCTTT. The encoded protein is CASSLAETFF.

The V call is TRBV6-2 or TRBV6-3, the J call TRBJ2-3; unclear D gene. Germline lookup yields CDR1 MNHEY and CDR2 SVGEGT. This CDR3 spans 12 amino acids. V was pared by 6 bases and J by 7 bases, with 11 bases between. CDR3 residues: CASSLLENTQYF. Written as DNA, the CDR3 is TGTGCCAGCAGCCTACTCGAGAATACGCAGTATTTT.

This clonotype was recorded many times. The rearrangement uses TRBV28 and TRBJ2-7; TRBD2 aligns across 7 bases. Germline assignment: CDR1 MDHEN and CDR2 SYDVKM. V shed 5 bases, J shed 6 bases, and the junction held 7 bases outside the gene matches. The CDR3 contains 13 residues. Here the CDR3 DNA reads TGTGCCAGCAGTCCGCTGGGGGGGGGCGAGCAGTACGTC. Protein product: CASSPLGGGEQYV.

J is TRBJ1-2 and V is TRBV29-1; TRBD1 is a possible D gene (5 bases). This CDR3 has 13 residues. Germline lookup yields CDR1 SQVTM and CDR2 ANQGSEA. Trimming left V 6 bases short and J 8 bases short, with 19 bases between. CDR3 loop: CSVGGMDARGYTF. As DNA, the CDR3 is TGCAGCGTCGGGGGGATGGACGCACGAGGCTACACCTTC.

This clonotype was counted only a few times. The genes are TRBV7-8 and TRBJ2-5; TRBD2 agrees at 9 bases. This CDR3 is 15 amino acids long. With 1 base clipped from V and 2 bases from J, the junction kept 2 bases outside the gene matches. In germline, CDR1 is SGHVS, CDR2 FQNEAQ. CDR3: CASSLELAGQETQYF. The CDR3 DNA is TGTGCCAGCAGCTTAGAACTAGCGGGTCAAGAGACCCAGTACTTC.

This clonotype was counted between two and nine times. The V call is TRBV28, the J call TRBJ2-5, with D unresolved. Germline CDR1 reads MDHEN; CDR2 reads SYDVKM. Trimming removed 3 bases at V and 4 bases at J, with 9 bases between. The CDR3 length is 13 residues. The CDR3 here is CASSLFSSETQYF. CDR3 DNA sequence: TGTGCCAGCAGTTTGTTTAGTTCAGAGACCCAGTACTTC.